This TCR beta chain emerged from a study of cytomegalovirus exposure and HLA in healthy donors. With regard to this clone: The antigen remains unidentified.

Use of 60 Vbeta and 13 Jbeta primers characterized the PCR. Data came from immunoSEQ multiplex PCR; TCRdb stores just in-frame clones and leaves some out. The profile shows 110,000 to 150,000 clones, about 72% of them singletons. Points from the study as a whole: In a later analysis, HLA-associated beta chains showed higher expansion and lower generation probabilities than comparable chains. An observed cluster of highly shared sequence variants was recorded as a likely sequencing artifact. The authors assumed roughly uniform sequencing depth across donors for presence/absence analyses.

This sequence was found in a man aged 40-49 years in good health and CMV-seronegative. Sequenced input: PBMCs.

Here the CDR3 reads CASSPSPGQIEAFF. As DNA, the CDR3 is TGTGCCAGCAGCCCCAGCCCCGGACAGATCGAAGCTTTCTTT. This sequence joins TRBV9 and TRBJ1-1, with D possibly matching TRBD1 (6 bases). The CDR3 is 14 residues long. V lost 4 bases and J 8 bases, leaving 18 bases between the germline ends. CDR1 is SGDLS, CDR2 YYNGEE, per germline.